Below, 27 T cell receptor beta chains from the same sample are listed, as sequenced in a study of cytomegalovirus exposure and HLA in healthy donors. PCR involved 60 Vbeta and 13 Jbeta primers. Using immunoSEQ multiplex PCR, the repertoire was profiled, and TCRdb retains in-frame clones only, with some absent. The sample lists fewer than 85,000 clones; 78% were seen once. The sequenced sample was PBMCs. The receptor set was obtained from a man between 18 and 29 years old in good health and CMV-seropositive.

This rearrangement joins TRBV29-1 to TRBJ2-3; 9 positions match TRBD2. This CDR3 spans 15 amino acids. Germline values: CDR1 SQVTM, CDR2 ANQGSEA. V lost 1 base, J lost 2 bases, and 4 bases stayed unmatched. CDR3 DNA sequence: TGCAGCGTTGAAGCCCTAGCGGGACCCACAGATACGCAGTATTTT. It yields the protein CSVEALAGPTDTQYF.

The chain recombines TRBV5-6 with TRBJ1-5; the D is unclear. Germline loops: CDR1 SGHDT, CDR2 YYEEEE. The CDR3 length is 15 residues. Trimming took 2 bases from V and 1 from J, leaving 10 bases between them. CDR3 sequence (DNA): TGTGCCAGCAGCTTTTACAGCCGGAGCAATCAGCCCCAGCATTTT. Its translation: CASSFYSRSNQPQHF. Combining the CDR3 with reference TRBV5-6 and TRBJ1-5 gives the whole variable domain DAGVTQSPTHLIKTRGQQVTLRCSPKSGHDTVSWYQQALGQGPQFIFQYYEEEERQRGNFPDRFSGHQFPNYSSELNVNALLLGDSALYLCASSFYSRSNQPQHFGDGTRLSIL.

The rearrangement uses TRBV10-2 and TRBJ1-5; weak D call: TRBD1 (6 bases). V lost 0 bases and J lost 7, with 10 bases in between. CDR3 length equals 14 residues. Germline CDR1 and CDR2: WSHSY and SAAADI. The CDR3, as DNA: TGCGCCAGCAGTGAGTCGACAGGAGTGCAGCCCCAGCATTTT. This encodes CASSESTGVQPQHF.

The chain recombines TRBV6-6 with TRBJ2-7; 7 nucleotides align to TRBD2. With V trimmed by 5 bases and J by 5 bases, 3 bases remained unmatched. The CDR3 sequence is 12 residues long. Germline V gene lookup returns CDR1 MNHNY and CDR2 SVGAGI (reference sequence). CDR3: CASSPRGDEQYF. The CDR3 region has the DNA TGTGCCAGCAGTCCCCGGGGGGACGAGCAGTACTTC.

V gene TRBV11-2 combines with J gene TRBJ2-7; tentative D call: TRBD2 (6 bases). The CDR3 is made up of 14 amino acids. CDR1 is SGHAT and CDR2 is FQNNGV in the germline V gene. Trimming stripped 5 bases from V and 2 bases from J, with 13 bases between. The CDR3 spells CASSPPGVPYEQYF. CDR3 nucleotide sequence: TGTGCCAGCAGCCCCCCGGGAGTACCCTACGAGCAGTACTTC.

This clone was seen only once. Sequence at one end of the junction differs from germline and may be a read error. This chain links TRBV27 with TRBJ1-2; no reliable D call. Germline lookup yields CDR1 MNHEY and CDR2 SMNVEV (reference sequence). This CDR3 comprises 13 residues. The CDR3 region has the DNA TGTGCCAGCAGTTTCAGGTCGGTGGATGGCTACGCCTTC. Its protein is CASSFRSVDGYAF.

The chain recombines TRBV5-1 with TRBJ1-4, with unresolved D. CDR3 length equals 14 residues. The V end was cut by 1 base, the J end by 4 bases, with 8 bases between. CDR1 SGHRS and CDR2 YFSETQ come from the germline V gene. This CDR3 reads CASSLQAGNEKLFF. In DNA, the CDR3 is TGCGCCAGCAGCTTGCAGGCCGGTAATGAAAAACTGTTTTTT.

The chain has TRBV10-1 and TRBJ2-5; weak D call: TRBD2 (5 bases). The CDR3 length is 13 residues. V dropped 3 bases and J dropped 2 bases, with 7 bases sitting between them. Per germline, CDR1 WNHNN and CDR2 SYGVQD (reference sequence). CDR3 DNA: TGCGCCAGCAGTGATCCGGGACAAGAGACCCAGTACTTC. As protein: CASSDPGQETQYF.

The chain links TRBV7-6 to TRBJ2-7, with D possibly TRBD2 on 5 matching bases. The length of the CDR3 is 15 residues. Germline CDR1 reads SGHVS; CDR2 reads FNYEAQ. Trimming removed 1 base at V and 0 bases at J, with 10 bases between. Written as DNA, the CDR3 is TGTGCCAGCAGCTTAGGTCCGGGATCCTCCTACGAGCAGTACTTC. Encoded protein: CASSLGPGSSYEQYF.

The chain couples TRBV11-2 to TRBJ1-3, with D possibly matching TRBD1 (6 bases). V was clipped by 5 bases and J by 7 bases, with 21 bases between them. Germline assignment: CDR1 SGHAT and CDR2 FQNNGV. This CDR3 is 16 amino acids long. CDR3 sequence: CASSHSRDLRGNTIYF. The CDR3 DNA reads TGTGCCAGCAGCCATAGTAGGGACCTGAGGGGGAACACCATATATTTT.

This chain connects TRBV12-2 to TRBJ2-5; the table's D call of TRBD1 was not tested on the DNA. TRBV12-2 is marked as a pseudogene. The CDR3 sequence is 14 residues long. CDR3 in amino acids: CASRLYTLSETQYF. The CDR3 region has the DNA TGTGCAAGTCGCTTATACACCCTCTCGGAGACCCAGTACTTC.

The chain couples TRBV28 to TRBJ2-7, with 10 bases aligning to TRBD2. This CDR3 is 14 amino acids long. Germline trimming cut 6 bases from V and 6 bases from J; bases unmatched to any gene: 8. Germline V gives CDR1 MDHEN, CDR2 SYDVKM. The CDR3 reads CASRGAGGVGEQYF. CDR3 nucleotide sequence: TGTGCCAGCAGGGGAGCGGGAGGGGTTGGCGAGCAGTACTTC.

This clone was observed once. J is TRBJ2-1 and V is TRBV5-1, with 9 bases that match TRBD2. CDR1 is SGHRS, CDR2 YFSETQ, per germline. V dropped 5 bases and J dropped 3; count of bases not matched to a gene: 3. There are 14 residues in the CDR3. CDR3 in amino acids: CASRGLARYNEQFF. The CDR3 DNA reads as TGCGCCAGCAGGGGACTAGCCCGCTACAATGAGCAGTTCTTC. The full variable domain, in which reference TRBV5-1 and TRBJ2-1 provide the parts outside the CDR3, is KAGVTQTPRYLIKTRGQQVTLSCSPISGHRSVSWYQQTPGQGLQFLFEYFSETQRNKGNFPGRFSGRQFSNSRSEMNVSTLELGDSALYLCASRGLARYNEQFFGPGTRLTVL.

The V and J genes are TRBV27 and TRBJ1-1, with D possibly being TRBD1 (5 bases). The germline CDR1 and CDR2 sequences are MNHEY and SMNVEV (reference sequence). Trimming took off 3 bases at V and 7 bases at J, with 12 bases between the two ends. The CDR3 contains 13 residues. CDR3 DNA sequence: TGTGCCAGCAGTTTGGGGGGGAAGGATGAAGCTTTCTTT. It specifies CASSLGGKDEAFF.

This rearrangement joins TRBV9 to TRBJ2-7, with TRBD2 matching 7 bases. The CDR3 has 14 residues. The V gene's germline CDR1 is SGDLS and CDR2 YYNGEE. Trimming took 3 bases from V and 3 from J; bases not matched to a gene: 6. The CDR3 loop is CASSAASGSYEQYF. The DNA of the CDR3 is TGTGCCAGCAGCGCGGCTAGCGGTAGCTACGAGCAGTACTTC. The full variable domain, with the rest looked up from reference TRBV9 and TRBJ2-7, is DSGVTQTPKHLITATGQRVTLRCSPRSGDLSVYWYQQSLDQGLQFLIQYYNGEERAKGNILERFSAQQFPDLHSELNLSSLELGDSALYFCASSAASGSYEQYFGPGTRLTVT.

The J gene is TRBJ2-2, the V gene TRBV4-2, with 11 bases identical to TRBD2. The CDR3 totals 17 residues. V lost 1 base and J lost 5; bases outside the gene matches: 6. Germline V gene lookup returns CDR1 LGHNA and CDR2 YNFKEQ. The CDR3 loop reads CASSQVGSGRVTGELFF. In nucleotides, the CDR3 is TGTGCCAGCAGCCAAGTTGGTAGCGGGAGGGTAACCGGGGAGCTGTTTTTT.

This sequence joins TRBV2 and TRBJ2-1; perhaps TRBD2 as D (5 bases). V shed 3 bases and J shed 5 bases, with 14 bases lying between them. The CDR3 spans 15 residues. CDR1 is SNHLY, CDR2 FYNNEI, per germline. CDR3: CASSDSRGTNNEQFF. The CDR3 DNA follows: TGTGCCAGCAGTGATTCTCGGGGAACTAACAATGAGCAGTTCTTC.

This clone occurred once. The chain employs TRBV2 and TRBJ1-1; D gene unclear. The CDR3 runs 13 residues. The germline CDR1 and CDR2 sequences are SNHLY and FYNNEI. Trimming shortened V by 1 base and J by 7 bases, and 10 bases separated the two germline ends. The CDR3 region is CASSEDGLGEAFF. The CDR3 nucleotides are TGTGCCAGCAGTGAAGACGGACTGGGTGAAGCTTTCTTT. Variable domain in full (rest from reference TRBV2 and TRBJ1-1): EPEVTQTPSHQVTQMGQEVILRCVPISNHLYFYWYRQILGQKVEFLVSFYNNEISEKSEIFDDQFSVERPDGSNFTLKIRSTKLEDSAMYFCASSEDGLGEAFFGQGTRLTVV.

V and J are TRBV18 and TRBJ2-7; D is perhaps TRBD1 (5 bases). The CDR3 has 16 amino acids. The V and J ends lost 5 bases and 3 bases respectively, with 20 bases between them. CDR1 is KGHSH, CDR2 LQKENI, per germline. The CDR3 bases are TGTGCCAGCTCAAAACTTCCAGGGCAGACATACTACGAGCAGTACTTC. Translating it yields CASSKLPGQTYYEQYF.

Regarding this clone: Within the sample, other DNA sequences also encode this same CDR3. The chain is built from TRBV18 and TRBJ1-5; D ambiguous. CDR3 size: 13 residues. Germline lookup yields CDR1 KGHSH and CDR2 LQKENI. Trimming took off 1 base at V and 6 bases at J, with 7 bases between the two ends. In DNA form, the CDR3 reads TGTGCCAGCTCACCACTGGAGGGTCAGCCCCAGCATTTT. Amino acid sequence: CASSPLEGQPQHF.

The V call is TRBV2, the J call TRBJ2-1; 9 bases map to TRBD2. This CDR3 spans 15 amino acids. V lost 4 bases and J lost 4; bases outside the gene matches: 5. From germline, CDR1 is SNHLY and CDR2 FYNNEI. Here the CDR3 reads CASSVSGRLYNEQFF. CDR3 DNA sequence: TGTGCCAGCAGTGTAAGCGGGAGGCTGTACAATGAGCAGTTCTTC.

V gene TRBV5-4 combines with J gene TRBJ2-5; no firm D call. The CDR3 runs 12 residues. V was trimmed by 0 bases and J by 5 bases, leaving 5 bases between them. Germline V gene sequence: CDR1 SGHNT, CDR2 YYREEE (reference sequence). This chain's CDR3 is CASSLARETQYF. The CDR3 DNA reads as TGTGCCAGCAGCTTGGCCAGGGAGACCCAGTACTTC.

The CDR3 region has the DNA TGTGCCAGCAGTATTACAGGGTCCGGGGAGCAGTACTTC. It yields the protein CASSITGSGEQYF. The J gene is TRBJ2-7, the V gene TRBV6-5; maybe TRBD1 (6 bases). Trimming removed 5 bases from V and 7 bases from J, with 15 bases in between. Germline CDR1 is MNHEY and CDR2 is SVGAGI. This CDR3 spans 13 amino acids.

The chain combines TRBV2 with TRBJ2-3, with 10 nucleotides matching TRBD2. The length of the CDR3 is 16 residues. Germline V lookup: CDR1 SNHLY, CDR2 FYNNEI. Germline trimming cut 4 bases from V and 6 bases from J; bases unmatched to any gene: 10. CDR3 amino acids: CASSGIGAGGADTQYF. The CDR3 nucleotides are TGTGCCAGCAGTGGAATCGGAGCGGGAGGGGCGGATACGCAGTATTTT.

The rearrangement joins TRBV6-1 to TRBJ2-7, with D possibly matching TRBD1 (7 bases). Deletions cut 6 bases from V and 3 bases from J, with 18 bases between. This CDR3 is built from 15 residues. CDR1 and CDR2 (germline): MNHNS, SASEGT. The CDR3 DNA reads TGTGCCAGCAGCCTCCAGGGGGACTTAAGCTACGAGCAGTACTTC. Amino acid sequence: CASSLQGDLSYEQYF.

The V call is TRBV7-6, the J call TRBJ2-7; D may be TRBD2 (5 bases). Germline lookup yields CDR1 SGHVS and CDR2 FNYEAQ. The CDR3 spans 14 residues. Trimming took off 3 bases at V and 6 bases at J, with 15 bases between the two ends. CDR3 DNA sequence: TGTGCCAGCAGCTTTGATAGAGGGTGGAGCGAGCAGTACTTC. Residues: CASSFDRGWSEQYF. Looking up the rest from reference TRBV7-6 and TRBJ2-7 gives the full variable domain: GAGVSQSPRYKVTKRGQDVALRCDPISGHVSLYWYRQALGQGPEFLTYFNYEAQQDKSGLPNDRFSAERPEGSISTLTIQRTEQRDSAMYRCASSFDRGWSEQYFGPGTRLTVT.

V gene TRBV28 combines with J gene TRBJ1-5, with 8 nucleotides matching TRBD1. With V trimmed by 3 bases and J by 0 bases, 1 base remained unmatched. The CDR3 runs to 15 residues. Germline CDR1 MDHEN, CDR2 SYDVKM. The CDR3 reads CASSFRGPSNQPQHF. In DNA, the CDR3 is TGTGCCAGCAGTTTCAGGGGGCCTAGCAATCAGCCCCAGCATTTT.